The sequence of this T cell receptor beta chain was determined in a study of T-cell memory formation after mild COVID-19. Regarding the study as a whole: Largely, contracting CD4+ clones fell within CM and EM, and contracting CD8+ clones within EMRA. There was a balanced CD4/CD8 profile in clones contracting day 15 to 85, and later expanders leaned CD4+.

Per the germline V gene, CDR1 is SQVTM and CDR2 is ANQGSEA. Trimming pared 0 bases from V and 5 bases from J, leaving 13 bases between. The CDR3 covers 14 residues. TCRdb re-called the 5' RACE reads through MiXCR, storing one row per CDR3 protein. The sample gives about 68,000 distinct CDR3 sequences, over 15% of which show up once; roughly 33% is in the top ten. Regarding this clonotype: Its antigen remains unidentified.

The V gene is TRBV29-1, the J gene TRBJ1-1; D is unclear. The sequenced material came from PBMCs or a T cell subset sorted from them (not recorded which). This clonotype originated in an adult woman who had mild COVID-19 (a few samples of this study predate the infection). Cell type and time point are not known. The CDR3 region has the DNA TGCAGCGTTGAAGATCACGGATCTTTGACTGAAGCTTTCTTT. Translated, it gives CSVEDHGSLTEAFF.